Below are 18 T cell receptor beta chains sequenced from a single sample in a study of cytomegalovirus exposure and HLA in healthy donors. Sequencing used immunoSEQ multiplex PCR; TCRdb keeps in-frame clones, though not all of them. Of almost 75,000 clones listed, 85% were seen once; the top ten hold about 3%. The sample was PBMCs. These receptors originate from a man aged 25-45 years in good health and CMV-seronegative.

This clone has a single count. V and J are TRBV4-2 and TRBJ1-2; D is undetermined. Looked up from germline, CDR1 is LGHNA and CDR2 is YNFKEQ. Trimming left V 3 bases short and J 0 bases short, with 20 bases between. The length of the CDR3 is 18 residues. CDR3 nucleotide sequence: TGTGCCAGCAGCCAGACTTATTACCGGCGGGGAGCTAACTATGGCTACACCTTC. Residues: CASSQTYYRRGANYGYTF.

V usage is TRBV5-8 and J usage is TRBJ1-2; weak D call: TRBD1 (6 bases). Trimming left V 4 bases short and J 3 bases short, with 16 bases between. Germline values: CDR1 SGHTS, CDR2 YDEGEE. The CDR3 sequence is 15 residues long. The CDR3: CASSGVGGRDYGYTF. The CDR3 coding sequence is TGTGCCAGCAGCGGCGTAGGGGGGAGGGACTATGGCTACACCTTC.

The rearrangement uses TRBV5-1 and TRBJ2-2; 7 bases are a match to TRBD1. The J segment lost 6 bases and the V segment lost 2 bases, leaving 10 bases of the junction unmatched. The length of the CDR3 is 16 residues. CDR1 is SGHRS, CDR2 YFSETQ, per germline. The CDR3 nucleotides are TGCGCCAGCAGCTTCGAACAGACAGGGTTTGCCGGGGAGCTGTTTTTT. Protein sequence: CASSFEQTGFAGELFF.

The count of this clone is one. V usage is TRBV6-7 and J usage is TRBJ2-6; D remains unclear. TRBV6-7 is assigned to the ORF class and has an uncertain function. Trimming removed 4 bases at V and 5 bases at J, with 9 bases between. The CDR3 sequence is 14 residues long. CDR3 region: CASSLQSRANVLTF. Written as DNA, the CDR3 is TGTGCCAGCAGTTTACAAAGTCGGGCCAACGTCCTGACTTTC.

V usage is TRBV7-2 and J usage is TRBJ1-1, with TRBD1 identical over 7 bases. CDR3 size: 14 residues. CDR1 and CDR2 (germline): SGHTA, FQGNSA. The trim removed 3 bases at V and 1 base at J, leaving 2 bases unmatched. The CDR3 reads CASSFGTANTEAFF. The CDR3 DNA is TGTGCCAGCAGCTTTGGGACAGCGAACACTGAAGCTTTCTTT.

The chain has TRBV9 and TRBJ2-1, with D maybe TRBD1 (5 bases). The length of the CDR3 is 13 residues. With 3 bases removed from V and 9 bases from J, the gap between germline ends came to 13 bases. The V gene's germline CDR1 is SGDLS and CDR2 YYNGEE. CDR3 loop: CASSGYRKGEQFF. The DNA for the CDR3 is TGTGCCAGCAGCGGCTACAGGAAGGGTGAGCAGTTCTTC. The whole variable domain, filled in from reference TRBV9 and TRBJ2-1, reads DSGVTQTPKHLITATGQRVTLRCSPRSGDLSVYWYQQSLDQGLQFLIQYYNGEERAKGNILERFSAQQFPDLHSELNLSSLELGDSALYFCASSGYRKGEQFFGPGTRLTVL.

The chain employs TRBV11-3 and TRBJ2-3; D is undetermined. Germline V gene sequence: CDR1 SGHNT, CDR2 YENEEA. The CDR3 length is 13 residues. With 1 base removed from V and 6 bases from J, the gap between germline ends came to 8 bases. The CDR3 reads CASSLGGRDTQYF. The CDR3 region has the DNA TGTGCCAGCAGCTTAGGTGGTCGGGATACGCAGTATTTT.

The chain carries TRBV6-4 and TRBJ1-2; 7 positions match TRBD1. In germline, CDR1 is MRHNA, CDR2 SNTAGT. J was trimmed by 3 bases and V by 6 bases; bases with no gene match: 4. The CDR3 is 13 amino acids. The CDR3 DNA follows: TGTGCCAGCAGCGAAACAGGGGACTATGGCTACACCTTC. Amino acids: CASSETGDYGYTF.

The chain employs TRBV27 and TRBJ1-5, with a possible D match to TRBD1 (5 bases). The CDR3 has 15 amino acids. Trimming removed 6 bases from V and 7 bases from J, with 19 bases in between. The germline gives CDR1 MNHEY, CDR2 SMNVEV (reference sequence). In DNA form, the CDR3 reads TGTGCCAGCAGGGGTTTTGGGACTGGAGACCAGCCCCAGCATTTT. Encoded protein: CASRGFGTGDQPQHF.

The V and J genes are TRBV27 and TRBJ2-7; TRBD1 matches 9 bases. The germline V gene has CDR1 MNHEY and CDR2 SMNVEV (reference sequence). V shed 0 bases, J shed 1 base, and the junction held 4 bases outside the gene matches. The CDR3 contains 16 residues. CDR3 loop: CASSLSAGTGSYEQYF. CDR3 in DNA: TGTGCCAGCAGTTTATCGGCCGGGACAGGGTCCTACGAGCAGTACTTC.

The chain joins TRBV28 to TRBJ2-2; 10 bases fit TRBD1. The CDR3 extends over 17 amino acids. Germline CDR1 is MDHEN and CDR2 is SYDVKM. V was clipped by 6 bases and J by 5 bases; unmatched bases: 12. CDR3 in DNA: TGTGCCAGCAGACCCCATAGGACAGGGGGTAATACCGGGGAGCTGTTTTTT. This sequence encodes CASRPHRTGGNTGELFF. The variable domain in full, with the rest retrieved from reference TRBV28 and TRBJ2-2, is DVKVTQSSRYLVKRTGEKVFLECVQDMDHENMFWYRQDPGLGLRLIYFSYDVKMKEKGDIPEGYSVSREKKERFSLILESASTNQTSMYLCASRPHRTGGNTGELFFGEGSRLTVL.

The rearrangement uses TRBV9 and TRBJ2-1, with TRBD1 identical over 7 bases. CDR1 is SGDLS, CDR2 YYNGEE, per germline. V was clipped by 0 bases and J by 10 bases; unmatched bases: 13. The CDR3 runs 16 residues. In nucleotides, the CDR3 is TGTGCCAGCAGCGTAGCCGGCAGGGGGACGGTAAAGGAGCAGTTCTTC. As protein: CASSVAGRGTVKEQFF.

This clone has only one observation. The V call is TRBV7-8, the J call TRBJ2-5, with D possibly matching TRBD2 (5 bases). The CDR3 totals 14 residues. CDR1 and CDR2 (germline): SGHVS, FQNEAQ. V lost 5 bases and J lost 5, with 15 bases in between. CDR3 in DNA: TGTGCCAGCAGCCCCGTGAGGGCTAAGGAGACCCAGTACTTC. Residues: CASSPVRAKETQYF.

J is TRBJ2-7 and V is TRBV18; D unresolved. The V end lost 5 bases, the J end lost 3 bases, and 8 bases lay between the germline ends. Germline CDR1 is KGHSH and CDR2 is LQKENI. The CDR3 loop spans 12 amino acids. This CDR3 reads CASSDAGYEQYV. As DNA, the CDR3 is TGTGCCAGCTCAGACGCAGGCTACGAGCAGTACGTC.

This clone was observed a handful of times. V and J are TRBV5-4 and TRBJ1-2; D is possibly TRBD1 (5 bases). The length of the CDR3 is 12 residues. Germline values: CDR1 SGHNT, CDR2 YYREEE (reference sequence). Trimming shortened V by 2 bases and J by 5 bases, and 7 bases separated the two germline ends. The CDR3 reads CASSFGTYGYTF. CDR3 DNA sequence: TGTGCCAGCAGCTTCGGGACTTATGGCTACACCTTC.

The chain carries TRBV5-4 and TRBJ2-3; TRBD2 matches at 7 bases. The length of the CDR3 is 15 residues. Germline V gene lookup returns CDR1 SGHNT and CDR2 YYREEE (reference sequence). V was clipped by 2 bases and J by 5 bases; unmatched bases: 8. CDR3 nucleotides: TGTGCCAGCAGCTTTCGAAGGGAGCGGGGAGATACGCAGTATTTT. Protein product: CASSFRRERGDTQYF.

CDR3 DNA: TGCAGCGTTGAACCCGACTCTCCGTGCTACGAGCAGTACGTC. Translating gives CSVEPDSPCYEQYV. V is TRBV29-1 and J is TRBJ2-7; D call uncertain. Germline CDR1 reads SQVTM; CDR2 reads ANQGSEA. The CDR3 covers 14 residues. V lost 2 bases and J lost 3, with 14 bases in between.

This CDR3 reads CASSLDLGRAYGGYTF. Here the CDR3 DNA reads TGTGCCAGCAGCTTAGATCTTGGCAGGGCCTACGGTGGCTACACCTTC. The chain carries TRBV11-2 and TRBJ1-2; the D gene is possibly TRBD1 (5 bases). V shed 0 bases and J shed 7 bases, with 18 bases lying between them. Germline loops: CDR1 SGHAT, CDR2 FQNNGV. The CDR3 is made up of 16 amino acids.